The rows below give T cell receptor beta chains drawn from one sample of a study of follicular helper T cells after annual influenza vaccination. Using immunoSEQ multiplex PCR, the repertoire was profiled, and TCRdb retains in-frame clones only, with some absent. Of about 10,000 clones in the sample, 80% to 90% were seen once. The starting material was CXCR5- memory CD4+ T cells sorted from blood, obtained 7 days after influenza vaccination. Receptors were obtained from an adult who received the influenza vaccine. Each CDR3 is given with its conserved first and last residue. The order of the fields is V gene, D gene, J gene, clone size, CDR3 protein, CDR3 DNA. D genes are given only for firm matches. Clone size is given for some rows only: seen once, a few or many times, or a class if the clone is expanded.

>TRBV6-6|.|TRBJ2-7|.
CASSSPAGSYEQYF
TGTGCCAGCAGTTCCCCCGCGGGGTCCTACGAGCAGTACTTC
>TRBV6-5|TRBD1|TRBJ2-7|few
CASGRDSYYEQYF
TGTGCCAGCGGCCGGGACAGTTACTACGAGCAGTACTTC
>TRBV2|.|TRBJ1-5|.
CASRDSDQPQHF
TGTGCCAGCAGGGACAGCGATCAGCCCCAGCATTTT
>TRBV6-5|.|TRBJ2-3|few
CASSLQGADTQYF
TGTGCCAGCAGTTTGCAGGGTGCAGATACGCAGTATTTT
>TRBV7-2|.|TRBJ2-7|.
CASSSRDTNYEQYF
TGTGCCAGCAGCTCGAGGGACACGAACTACGAGCAGTACTTC
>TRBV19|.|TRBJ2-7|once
CASSGWGRSNPHEQYF
TGTGCCAGTAGTGGGTGGGGAAGGTCAAACCCCCACGAGCAGTACTTC
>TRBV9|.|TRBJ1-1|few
CASSGDYTEAFF
TGTGCCAGCAGTGGGGACTACACTGAAGCTTTCTTT
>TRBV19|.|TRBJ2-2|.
CASSIDLYSGELFF
TGTGCCAGTAGTATAGATCTCTACTCCGGGGAGCTGTTTTTT
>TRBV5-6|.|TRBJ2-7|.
CASRSTGSLYEQYF
TGTGCCAGCAGAAGCACCGGCAGCCTCTACGAGCAGTACTTC
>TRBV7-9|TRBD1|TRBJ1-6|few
CASSFRTGYNSPLHF
TGTGCCAGCAGCTTCCGGACAGGGTATAATTCACCCCTCCACTTT
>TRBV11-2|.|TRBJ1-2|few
CASSLGVGIYGYTF
TGTGCCAGCAGCTTAGGGGTGGGGATCTATGGCTACACCTTC
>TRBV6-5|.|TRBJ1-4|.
CASSYWAGTSVGKLFF
TGTGCCAGCAGTTACTGGGCCGGGACAAGCGTTGGAAAACTGTTTTTT
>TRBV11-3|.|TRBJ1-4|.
CASNLQGGSEKLFF
TGTGCCAGCAACCTACAGGGCGGTAGTGAAAAACTGTTTTTT
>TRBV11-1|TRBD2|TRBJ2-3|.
CASSLEPSGGIGDTQYF
TGTGCCAGCAGCTTAGAACCTAGCGGGGGGATTGGGGATACGCAGTATTTT
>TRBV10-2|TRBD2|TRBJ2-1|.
CASTQAGPSPGGGEQFF
TGCGCCAGTACCCAAGCGGGGCCCTCGCCCGGGGGGGGTGAGCAGTTCTTC
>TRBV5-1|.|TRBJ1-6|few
CASRLDRINSPLHF
TGCGCCAGCAGACTCGACAGGATTAATTCACCCCTCCACTTT
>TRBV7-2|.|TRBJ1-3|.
CASSLVTAGNTIYF
TGTGCCAGCAGCTTAGTGACTGCCGGAAACACCATATATTTT
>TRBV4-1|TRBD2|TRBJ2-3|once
CASSQVWTSGGGTDTQYF
TGCGCCAGCAGCCAAGTTTGGACTAGCGGGGGGGGCACAGATACGCAGTATTTT
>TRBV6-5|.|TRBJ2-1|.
CASSYTEGSYNEQFF
TGTGCCAGCAGTTACACGGAGGGGTCCTACAATGAGCAGTTCTTC
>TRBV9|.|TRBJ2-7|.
CASSPSRGSYEQYF
TGTGCCAGCAGCCCCAGCAGGGGTTCCTACGAGCAGTACTTC
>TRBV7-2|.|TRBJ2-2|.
CASSSYTGELFF
TGTGCCAGCAGCAGTTACACCGGGGAGCTGTTTTTT
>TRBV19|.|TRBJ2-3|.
CATGKARTDTQYF
TGTGCCACAGGAAAAGCTCGCACAGATACGCAGTATTTT
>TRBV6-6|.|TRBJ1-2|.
CASKGGSYGYTF
TGTGCCAGCAAGGGGGGTAGCTATGGCTACACCTTC
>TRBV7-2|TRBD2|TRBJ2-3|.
CASTRLAGGPDTQYF
TGTGCCAGCACAAGACTAGCGGGGGGGCCAGATACGCAGTATTTT
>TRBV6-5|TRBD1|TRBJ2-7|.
CATRDSSGYEQYF
TGTGCCACCAGGGACAGTTCGGGCTACGAGCAGTACTTC
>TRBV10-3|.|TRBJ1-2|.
CAISEVTRASGSGYTF
TGTGCCATCAGCGAAGTCACTAGAGCAAGCGGTAGTGGCTACACCTTC
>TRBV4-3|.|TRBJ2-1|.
CASSHPRGEQFF
TGCGCCAGCAGCCACCCCCGGGGTGAGCAGTTCTTC
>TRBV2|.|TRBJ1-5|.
CASSVAASNQPQHF
TGTGCCAGCAGTGTGGCTGCAAGCAATCAGCCCCAGCATTTT
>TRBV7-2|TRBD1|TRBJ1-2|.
CASSSVRTGDYGYTF
TGTGCCAGCAGCTCAGTAAGGACAGGTGATTATGGCTACACCTTC
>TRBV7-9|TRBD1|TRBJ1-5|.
CASSPSPGQGRVNQPQHF
TGTGCCAGCAGCCCCAGTCCGGGACAGGGGCGGGTCAATCAGCCCCAGCATTTT
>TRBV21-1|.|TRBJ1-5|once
CASSSRQGHQPQHF
TGTGCCAGCAGCAGCCGACAGGGCCATCAGCCCCAGCATTTT
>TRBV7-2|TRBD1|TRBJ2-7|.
CASSTRDRYEQYF
TGTGCCAGCAGCACGCGGGACAGGTACGAGCAGTACTTC
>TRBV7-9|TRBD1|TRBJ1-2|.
CASSLGTGVNSGYTF
TGTGCCAGCAGCCTTGGGACAGGGGTTAATTCTGGCTACACCTTC
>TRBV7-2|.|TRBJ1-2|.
CASSLRFPGPSNYGYTF
TGTGCCAGCAGCCTCAGGTTTCCGGGCCCCTCTAACTATGGCTACACCTTC
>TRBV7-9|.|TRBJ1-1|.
CASSWSMGDTEAFF
TGTGCCAGCAGCTGGTCGATGGGGGACACTGAAGCTTTCTTT
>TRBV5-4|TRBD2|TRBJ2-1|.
CASSLRTSGPNEQFF
TGTGCCAGCAGCTTGCGTACTAGCGGTCCCAATGAGCAGTTCTTC
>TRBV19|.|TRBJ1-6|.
CASSIVGTYNSPLHF
TGTGCCAGTAGTATTGTTGGGACTTATAATTCACCCCTCCACTTT
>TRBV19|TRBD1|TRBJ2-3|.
CASRRQGIGDTQYF
TGTGCCAGTAGGAGACAGGGGATCGGAGATACGCAGTATTTT
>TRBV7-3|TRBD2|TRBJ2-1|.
CASSLAGGPEQFF
TGTGCCAGCAGCTTAGCGGGGGGGCCCGAGCAGTTCTTC
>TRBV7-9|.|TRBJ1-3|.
CASSLAQGANTIYF
TGTGCCAGCAGCTTAGCGCAGGGAGCAAACACCATATATTTT